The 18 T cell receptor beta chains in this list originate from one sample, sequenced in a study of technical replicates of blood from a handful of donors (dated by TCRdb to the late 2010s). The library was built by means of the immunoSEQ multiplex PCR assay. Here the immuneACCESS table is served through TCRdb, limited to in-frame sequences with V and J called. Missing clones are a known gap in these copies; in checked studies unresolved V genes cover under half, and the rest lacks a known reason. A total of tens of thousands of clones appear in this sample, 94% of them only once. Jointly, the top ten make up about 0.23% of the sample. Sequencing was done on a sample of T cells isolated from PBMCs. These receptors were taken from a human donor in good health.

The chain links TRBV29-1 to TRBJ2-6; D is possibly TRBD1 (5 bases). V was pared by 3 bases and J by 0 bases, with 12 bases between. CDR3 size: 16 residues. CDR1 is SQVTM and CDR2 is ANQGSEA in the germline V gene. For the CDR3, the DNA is TGCAGCGTTGAGGGGCGCGCAGACTCTGGGGCCAACGTCCTGACTTTC. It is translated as CSVEGRADSGANVLTF. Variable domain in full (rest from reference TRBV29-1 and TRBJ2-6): SAVISQKPSRDICQRGTSLTIQCQVDSQVTMMFWYRQQPGQSLTLIATANQGSEATYESGFVIDKFPISRPNLTFSTLTVSNMSPEDSSIYLCSVEGRADSGANVLTFGAGSRLTVL.

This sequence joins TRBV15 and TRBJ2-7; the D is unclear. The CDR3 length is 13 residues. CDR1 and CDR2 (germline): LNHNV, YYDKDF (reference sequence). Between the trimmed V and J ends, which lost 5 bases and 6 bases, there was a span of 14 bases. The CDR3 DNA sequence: TGTGCCACCAGCTTCGGCGGTTCGTTCGAGCAGTACTTC. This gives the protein CATSFGGSFEQYF.

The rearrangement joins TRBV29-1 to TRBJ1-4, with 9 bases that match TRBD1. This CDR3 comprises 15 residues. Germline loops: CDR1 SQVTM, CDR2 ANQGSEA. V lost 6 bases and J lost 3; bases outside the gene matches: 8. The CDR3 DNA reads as TGCAGCGTGAAGAATACAGGGGGCTCTAATGAAAAACTGTTTTTT. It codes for CSVKNTGGSNEKLFF.

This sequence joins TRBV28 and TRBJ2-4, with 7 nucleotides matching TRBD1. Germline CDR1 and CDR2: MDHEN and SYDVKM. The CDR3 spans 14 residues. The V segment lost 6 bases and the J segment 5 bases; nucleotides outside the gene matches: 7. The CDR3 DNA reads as TGTGCCAGCAGCCCCAGGACAGGAGAAAACATTCAGTACTTC. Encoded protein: CASSPRTGENIQYF.

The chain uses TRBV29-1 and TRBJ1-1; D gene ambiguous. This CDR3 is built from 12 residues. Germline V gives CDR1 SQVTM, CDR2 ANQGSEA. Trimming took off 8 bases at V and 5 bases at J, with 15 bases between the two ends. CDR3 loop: CSFSISGTEAFF. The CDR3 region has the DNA TGCAGCTTTTCAATATCCGGTACTGAAGCTTTCTTT.

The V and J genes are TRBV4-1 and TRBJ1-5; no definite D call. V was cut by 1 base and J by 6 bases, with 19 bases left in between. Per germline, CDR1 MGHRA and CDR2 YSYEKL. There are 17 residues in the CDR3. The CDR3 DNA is TGCGCCAGCAGCCAAGGAAGTCCAGGCATCCTTGGTCAGCCCCAGCATTTT. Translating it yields CASSQGSPGILGQPQHF.

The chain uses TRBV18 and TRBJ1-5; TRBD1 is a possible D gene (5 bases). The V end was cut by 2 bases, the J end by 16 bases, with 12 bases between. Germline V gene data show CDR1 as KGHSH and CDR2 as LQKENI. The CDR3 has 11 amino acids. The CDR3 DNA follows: TGTGCCAGCTCACCAGGGGAGGGGAAACATTTT. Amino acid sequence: CASSPGEGKHF.

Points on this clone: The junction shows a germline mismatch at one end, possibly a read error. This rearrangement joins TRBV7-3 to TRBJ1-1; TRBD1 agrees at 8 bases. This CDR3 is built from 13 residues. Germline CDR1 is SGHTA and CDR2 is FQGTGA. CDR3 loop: CASSVTQGGKAFF. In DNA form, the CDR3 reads TGTGCCAGCAGCGTAACACAGGGGGGCAAAGCTTTCTTT. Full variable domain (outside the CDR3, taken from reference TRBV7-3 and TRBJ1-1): GAGVSQTPSNKVTEKGKYVELRCDPISGHTALYWYRQSLGQGPEFLIYFQGTGAADDSGLPNDRFFAVRPEGSVSTLKIQRTERGDSAVYLCASSVTQGGKAFFGQGTRLTVV.

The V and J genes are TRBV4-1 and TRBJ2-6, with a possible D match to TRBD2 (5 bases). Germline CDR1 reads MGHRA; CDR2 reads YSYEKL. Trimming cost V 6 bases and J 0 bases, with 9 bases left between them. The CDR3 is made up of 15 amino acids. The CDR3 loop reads CASREVYSGANVLTF. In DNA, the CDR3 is TGCGCCAGCAGGGAGGTTTACTCTGGGGCCAACGTCCTGACTTTC.

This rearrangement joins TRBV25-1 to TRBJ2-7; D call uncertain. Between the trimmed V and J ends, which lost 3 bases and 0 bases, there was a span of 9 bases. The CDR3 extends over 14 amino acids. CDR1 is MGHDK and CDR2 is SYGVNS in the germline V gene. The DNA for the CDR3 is TGTGCCAGCAGTGATCGTGGCAGCTCCTACGAGCAGTACTTC. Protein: CASSDRGSSYEQYF.

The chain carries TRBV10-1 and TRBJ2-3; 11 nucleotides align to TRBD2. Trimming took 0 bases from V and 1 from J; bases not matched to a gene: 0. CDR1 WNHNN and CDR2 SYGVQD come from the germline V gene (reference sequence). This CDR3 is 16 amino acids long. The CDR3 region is CASSESTSGGTDTQYF. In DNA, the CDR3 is TGCGCCAGCAGTGAGTCGACTAGCGGGGGCACAGATACGCAGTATTTT.

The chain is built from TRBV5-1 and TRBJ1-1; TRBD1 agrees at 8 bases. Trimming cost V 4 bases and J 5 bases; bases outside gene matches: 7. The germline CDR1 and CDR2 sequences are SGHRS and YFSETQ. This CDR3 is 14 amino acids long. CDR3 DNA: TGCGCCAGCAGCCAAGAGGACAGGGCGACTGAAGCTTTCTTT. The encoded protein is CASSQEDRATEAFF.

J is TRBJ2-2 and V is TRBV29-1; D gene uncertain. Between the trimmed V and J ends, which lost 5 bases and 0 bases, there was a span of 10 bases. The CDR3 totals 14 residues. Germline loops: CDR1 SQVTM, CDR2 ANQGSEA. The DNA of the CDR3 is TGCAGCGTTTTCGTTCAGTCGAACACCGGGGAGCTGTTTTTT. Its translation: CSVFVQSNTGELFF.

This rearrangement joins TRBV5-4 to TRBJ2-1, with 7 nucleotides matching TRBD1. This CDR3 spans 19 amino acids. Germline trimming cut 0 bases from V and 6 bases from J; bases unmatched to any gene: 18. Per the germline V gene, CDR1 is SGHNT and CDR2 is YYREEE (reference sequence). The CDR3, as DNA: TGTGCCAGCAGCTTGGGTGATAGGGCAAGACAGGGTTGGGGCAATGAGCAGTTCTTC. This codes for CASSLGDRARQGWGNEQFF.

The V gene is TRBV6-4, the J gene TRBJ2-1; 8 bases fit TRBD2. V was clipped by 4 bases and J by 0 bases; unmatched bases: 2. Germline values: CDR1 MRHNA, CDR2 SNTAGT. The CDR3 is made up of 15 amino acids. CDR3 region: CASSASGGSYNEQFF. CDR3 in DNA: TGTGCCAGCAGTGCCAGCGGGGGCTCCTACAATGAGCAGTTCTTC.

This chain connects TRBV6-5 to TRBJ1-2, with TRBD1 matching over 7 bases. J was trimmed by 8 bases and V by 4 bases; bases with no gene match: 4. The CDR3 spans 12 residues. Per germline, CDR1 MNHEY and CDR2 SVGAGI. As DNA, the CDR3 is TGTGCCAGCAGTTCACAGGGGAACGGCTACACCTTC. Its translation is CASSSQGNGYTF.

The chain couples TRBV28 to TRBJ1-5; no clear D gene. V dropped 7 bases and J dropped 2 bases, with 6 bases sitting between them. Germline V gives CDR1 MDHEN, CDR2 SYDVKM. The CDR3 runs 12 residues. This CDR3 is CASTPGNQPQHF. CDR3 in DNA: TGTGCCAGCACCCCCGGCAATCAGCCCCAGCATTTT. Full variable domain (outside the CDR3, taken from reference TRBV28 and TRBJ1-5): DVKVTQSSRYLVKRTGEKVFLECVQDMDHENMFWYRQDPGLGLRLIYFSYDVKMKEKGDIPEGYSVSREKKERFSLILESASTNQTSMYLCASTPGNQPQHFGDGTRLSIL.

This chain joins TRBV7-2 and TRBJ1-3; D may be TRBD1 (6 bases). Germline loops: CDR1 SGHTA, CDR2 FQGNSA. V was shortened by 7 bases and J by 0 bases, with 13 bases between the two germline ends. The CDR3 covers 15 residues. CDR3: CASTPGVSSGNTIYF. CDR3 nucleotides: TGTGCCAGCACCCCAGGGGTGAGCTCTGGAAACACCATATATTTT.